Detailed here is one T cell receptor beta chain. Its antigen remains unknown. The data stem from a study of vaccination and CD4 T cells after COVID-19. Treatment defined: roughly 10-day PBMC culture with coronavirus spike peptide pools or control peptides (ViraFEST assay). An Oncomine TCR Beta short-read assay was used to sequence the DNA from cultured CD4+ T cells. TCRdb reprocessed the PCR reads with MiXCR, giving one entry per CDR3 protein. Found here are about 12,000 distinct CDR3 sequences, 61% of them singletons; the top ten hold roughly 11%. CDR3 length equals 15 residues. After removal of 6 bases from V and 3 bases from J, the junction contained 6 bases not matched to a gene.

The sample comprised CD4+ T cells from blood, cultured in vitro. This TCR was sampled from a human donor who had recovered from COVID-19. This chain connects TRBV12-3 or TRBV12-4 to TRBJ1-5; 9 nucleotides match TRBD1. The CDR3 DNA reads TGTGCCAGCAGCTCCCGGGACAGGGACAATCAGCCCCAGCATTTT. This translates into CASSSRDRDNQPQHF.